Listed here are 13 T cell receptor beta chains from one sample, sequenced in a study of T cell responses to AZD1222 COVID-19 vaccine. The table came from immunoSEQ multiplex PCR; TCRdb's copy has only in-frame clones and leaves some out. Found here are 150,000 to 200,000 clones, 94% of them singletons; the top ten hold roughly 8.4%. Here the sequenced sample was peripheral blood, taken on day 0 of AZD1222 vaccination. The receptors shown here come from an adult in good health.

This clone was detected once. The chain uses TRBV5-6 and TRBJ1-1; D is unclear. The V gene's germline CDR1 is SGHDT and CDR2 YYEEEE. This CDR3 spans 15 amino acids. V lost 2 bases and J 1 base, leaving 12 bases between the germline ends. CDR3 residues: CASSFLGRWNTEAFF. DNA of the CDR3: TGTGCCAGCAGCTTCCTGGGAAGGTGGAACACTGAAGCTTTCTTT.

The chain carries TRBV10-3 and TRBJ1-2; D not certain. Germline V lookup: CDR1 ENHRY, CDR2 SYGVKD. The CDR3 contains 13 residues. V lost 7 bases, J lost 8 bases, and 17 bases lay in between. CDR3 loop: CAITALASDGYTF. The CDR3 region has the DNA TGTGCCATCACGGCGTTAGCAAGCGACGGCTACACCTTC.

The chain employs TRBV29-1 and TRBJ2-7; TRBD1 matches at 9 bases. The ends lost 4 bases at V and 1 base at J; junction bases unmatched: 2. Germline V gene sequence: CDR1 SQVTM, CDR2 ANQGSEA. The CDR3 is made up of 13 amino acids. The CDR3 reads CSVATGGSYEQYF. The CDR3, as DNA: TGCAGCGTTGCGACAGGGGGATCCTACGAGCAGTACTTC.

This chain links TRBV2 with TRBJ1-4; TRBD1 matches at 7 bases. Trimming at V came to 3 bases and at J to 3 bases, leaving 4 bases not matched to a gene. CDR3 length equals 15 residues. CDR1 is SNHLY and CDR2 is FYNNEI in the germline V gene. For the CDR3, the DNA is TGTGCCAGCAGTGACCGGGACAGCCCTAATGAAAAACTGTTTTTT. Amino acid sequence: CASSDRDSPNEKLFF. Based on the CDR3 plus reference TRBV2 and TRBJ1-4, the full variable domain is EPEVTQTPSHQVTQMGQEVILRCVPISNHLYFYWYRQILGQKVEFLVSFYNNEISEKSEIFDDQFSVERPDGSNFTLKIRSTKLEDSAMYFCASSDRDSPNEKLFFGSGTQLSVL.

The chain has TRBV6-2 or TRBV6-3 and TRBJ2-7, with D unresolved. CDR1 and CDR2 from the germline V gene are MNHEY and SVGEGT. CDR3 size: 12 residues. The germline V and J ends were trimmed by 6 bases and 3 bases, with 9 bases remaining between them. The CDR3 here is CASSQTIYEQYF. In DNA, the CDR3 is TGTGCCAGCAGCCAGACAATCTACGAGCAGTACTTC.

The chain combines TRBV24-1 with TRBJ1-4, with unresolved D. Germline V lookup: CDR1 KGHDR, CDR2 SFDVKD. CDR3 size: 14 residues. V was cut by 2 bases and J by 8 bases, with 11 bases left in between. CDR3 nucleotide sequence: TGTGCCACCAGTGATTCAAGGGTTGGGGAAAAACTGTTTTTT. Its protein product is CATSDSRVGEKLFF.

This chain's CDR3 is CASSPPSWDMGLRGYTF. The CDR3 DNA sequence: TGTGCCAGCTCACCACCGTCATGGGACATGGGCCTGCGCGGCTACACCTTC. The chain is built from TRBV18 and TRBJ1-2; TRBD1 is a possible D gene (6 bases). Germline V gene sequence: CDR1 KGHSH, CDR2 LQKENI. V shed 0 bases and J shed 8 bases, with 22 bases lying between them. The CDR3 length is 17 residues.

The chain links TRBV7-8 to TRBJ2-7, with D possibly matching TRBD2 (5 bases). The CDR3 is made up of 15 amino acids. Deletions cut 6 bases from V and 2 bases from J, with 17 bases between. Germline V CDR1 and CDR2: SGHVS, FQNEAQ. CDR3 in DNA: TGTGCCAGCAGACAAACTAGAGATCCTCCCTACGAGCAGTACTTC. Translating it yields CASRQTRDPPYEQYF.

The CDR3, as DNA: TGTGCCAGCAGCCCCGGGACTGGGAATGAGCAGTTCTTC. Translation gives CASSPGTGNEQFF. J is TRBJ2-1 and V is TRBV7-2, with a possible D match to TRBD2 (6 bases). V was cut by 5 bases and J by 7 bases, with 12 bases left in between. This CDR3 is built from 13 residues. The germline gives CDR1 SGHTA, CDR2 FQGNSA.

The genes are TRBV15 and TRBJ2-5; the D gene is possibly TRBD1 (8 bases). There are 17 residues in the CDR3. Germline CDR1 reads LNHNV; CDR2 reads YYDKDF (reference sequence). The ends were cut back, 1 base at V and 2 bases at J, with 17 bases in the middle. The CDR3 loop reads CATSRGIGQGGQETQYF. The DNA for the CDR3 is TGTGCCACCAGCAGAGGGATCGGACAGGGAGGGCAAGAGACCCAGTACTTC.

This sequence joins TRBV7-3 and TRBJ2-1; 13 bases are shared with TRBD2. The V segment lost 5 bases and the J segment 4 bases; nucleotides outside the gene matches: 8. Germline V lookup: CDR1 SGHTA, CDR2 FQGTGA. The CDR3 spans 17 residues. Here the CDR3 DNA reads TGTGCCAGCAGCCCCGGACTAGCGGGAGTCTCGTACAATGAGCAGTTCTTC. Protein sequence: CASSPGLAGVSYNEQFF. The full variable domain, completed using reference TRBV7-3 and TRBJ2-1, is GAGVSQTPSNKVTEKGKYVELRCDPISGHTALYWYRQSLGQGPEFLIYFQGTGAADDSGLPNDRFFAVRPEGSVSTLKIQRTERGDSAVYLCASSPGLAGVSYNEQFFGPGTRLTVL.

This chain joins TRBV2 and TRBJ2-7; D gene uncertain. Germline CDR1 SNHLY, CDR2 FYNNEI. V was shortened by 5 bases and J by 0 bases, with 5 bases between the two germline ends. The length of the CDR3 is 12 residues. The CDR3 is CASSKASYEQYF. CDR3 nucleotides: TGTGCCAGCAGTAAGGCCTCCTACGAGCAGTACTTC.

This sequence joins TRBV5-3 and TRBJ1-4; D gene uncertain. TRBV5-3 is flagged as an ORF with uncertain function. CDR3 length: 15 amino acids. Trimming cost V 4 bases and J 7 bases, with 17 bases left between them. The CDR3 bases are TGTGCCAGAAGCGTACCGACACTGTCTGGTGAAAAACTGTTTTTT. It encodes CARSVPTLSGEKLFF.